These 25 T cell receptor beta chains were sequenced from one sample in a study of blood T cell repertoires in COVID-19. The repertoire was sequenced with immunoSEQ multiplex PCR; TCRdb's copy has only in-frame clones and lacks some. In the table there are under 350,000 clones, over 75% of which are singletons. The material sequenced was peripheral blood. The origin of the receptors is a human donor in a cohort sampled during active COVID-19.

The V call is TRBV5-1, the J call TRBJ2-7, with 12 bases fitting TRBD2. Germline CDR1 and CDR2: SGHRS and YFSETQ. CDR3 length: 15 amino acids. Losses at the gene ends were 1 base for V and 7 bases for J; bases not matched to a gene: 6. CDR3 sequence reads: CASSLRTSGDREQYF. CDR3 coding DNA: TGCGCCAGCAGCTTGAGGACTAGCGGGGATAGGGAGCAGTACTTC. The variable domain in full, completed from reference TRBV5-1 and TRBJ2-7, reads KAGVTQTPRYLIKTRGQQVTLSCSPISGHRSVSWYQQTPGQGLQFLFEYFSETQRNKGNFPGRFSGRQFSNSRSEMNVSTLELGDSALYLCASSLRTSGDREQYFGPGTRLTVT.

This clone was counted a few times. The chain uses TRBV9 and TRBJ1-1; tentatively, D is TRBD1 (6 bases). Trimming stripped 4 bases from V and 0 bases from J, with 13 bases between. CDR1 and CDR2 (germline): SGDLS, YYNGEE. This CDR3 region has 15 residues. The CDR3 coding sequence is TGTGCCAGCAGCCCAGCGGGACAAATGAACACTGAAGCTTTCTTT. It translates to CASSPAGQMNTEAFF.

This rearrangement joins TRBV2 to TRBJ2-7; 11 bases line up with TRBD2. V gave up 2 bases and J gave up 2 bases; unmatched junction bases: 5. Germline CDR1 reads SNHLY; CDR2 reads FYNNEI. CDR3 size: 16 residues. The CDR3 region is CASSEYGTSGTYEQYF. CDR3 in DNA: TGTGCCAGCAGTGAATACGGGACTAGCGGCACCTACGAGCAGTACTTC.

The gene calls are TRBV7-9 and TRBJ1-1; 8 nucleotides match TRBD1. This CDR3 has 16 amino acids. Germline assignment: CDR1 SEHNR and CDR2 FQNEAQ (reference sequence). J lost 8 bases, V lost 5 bases, and 16 bases had no gene match. CDR3 in amino acids: CASSREGPGQAAEAFF. The CDR3 DNA sequence: TGTGCCAGCAGCCGGGAAGGTCCGGGACAGGCTGCCGAAGCTTTCTTT.

The chain is built from TRBV6-5 and TRBJ2-5; TRBD1 matches at 8 bases. CDR3 length: 15 residues. Per germline, CDR1 MNHEY and CDR2 SVGAGI. V was pared by 8 bases and J by 5 bases, with 13 bases of the junction left unmatched. CDR3 bases: TGTGCCAGCGGTTTGGGGACAGGAGGGCACGAGACCCAGTACTTC. Its translation is CASGLGTGGHETQYF.

This clone was observed a few times. The rearrangement joins TRBV20-1 to TRBJ1-3; D is unresolved. This CDR3 contains 11 residues. V was pared by 6 bases and J by 4 bases, with 7 bases between. The germline CDR1 and CDR2 sequences are DFQATT and SNEGSKA (reference sequence). The CDR3 region has the DNA TGCAGTGCGTTACAGGGAAACACCATATATTTT. Its protein is CSALQGNTIYF.

In this sample, this clone turned up once. The chain carries TRBV4-2 and TRBJ2-2; TRBD2 matches 8 bases. Germline CDR1 reads LGHNA; CDR2 reads YNFKEQ. V lost 0 bases, J lost 1 base, and 4 bases stayed unmatched. The CDR3 runs 17 residues. The chain's CDR3 is CASSQEGLAGNTGELFF. The CDR3 nucleotides are TGTGCCAGCAGCCAAGAAGGGCTAGCGGGGAACACCGGGGAGCTGTTTTTT.

The chain has TRBV24-1 and TRBJ1-2; no clear D. The CDR3 is 14 residues long. V lost 5 bases, J lost 2 bases, and 11 bases lay in between. CDR1 is KGHDR and CDR2 is SFDVKD in the germline V gene. The CDR3 DNA is TGTGCCACCAGTGGCCGGGAGGTAAACTATGGCTACACCTTC. It translates to CATSGREVNYGYTF.

This rearrangement joins TRBV9 to TRBJ2-5; perhaps TRBD2 as D (7 bases). Germline lookup yields CDR1 SGDLS and CDR2 YYNGEE. The length of the CDR3 is 15 residues. Between the trimmed V and J ends, which lost 3 bases and 3 bases, there was a span of 15 bases. The CDR3: CASSEGGQREETQYF. As DNA, the CDR3 is TGTGCCAGCAGCGAGGGGGGGCAGAGAGAAGAGACCCAGTACTTC.

This clone was seen once. The chain carries TRBV5-1 and TRBJ2-2; 8 bases are a match to TRBD1. Germline CDR1 is SGHRS and CDR2 is YFSETQ. The junction had 4 bases not matched to a gene; V was cut back by 0 bases and J by 6 bases. The CDR3 covers 15 residues. Here the CDR3 reads CASSLEDRAPGELFF. In DNA form, the CDR3 reads TGCGCCAGCAGCTTGGAGGACAGGGCCCCCGGGGAGCTGTTTTTT.

This chain uses TRBV11-1 with TRBJ1-2, with TRBD1 matching over 8 bases. With V trimmed by 2 bases and J by 4 bases, 6 bases remained unmatched. The CDR3 sequence is 15 residues long. Germline CDR1 SGHAT, CDR2 FQDESV (reference sequence). CDR3 amino acids: CASSLLGQGTYGYTF. The CDR3, as DNA: TGTGCCAGCAGCTTACTCGGACAGGGCACCTATGGCTACACCTTC. Looking up the rest from reference TRBV11-1 and TRBJ1-2 gives the full variable domain: EAEVAQSPRYKITEKSQAVAFWCDPISGHATLYWYRQILGQGPELLVQFQDESVVDDSQLPKDRFSAERLKGVDSTLKIQPAELGDSAMYLCASSLLGQGTYGYTFGSGTRLTVV.

This clone was counted a single time. Here the CDR3 DNA reads TGTGCCAGCAGCCCAACACCCAATTCCTACGAGCAGTACTTC. It specifies CASSPTPNSYEQYF. The V gene is TRBV11-3, the J gene TRBJ2-7, with unresolved D. The CDR3 spans 14 residues. Trimming took 5 bases from V and 1 from J, leaving 12 bases between them. Germline V CDR1 and CDR2: SGHNT, YENEEA.

V usage is TRBV7-6 and J usage is TRBJ2-2, with D uncertain. This CDR3 comprises 16 residues. Germline V gene lookup returns CDR1 SGHVS and CDR2 FNYEAQ. The germline V and J ends were trimmed by 2 bases and 1 base, with 11 bases remaining between them. CDR3: CASSLYPVLNTGELFF. CDR3 DNA sequence: TGTGCCAGCAGCTTATATCCGGTACTGAACACCGGGGAGCTGTTTTTT.

The chain has TRBV10-3 and TRBJ2-3, with a tentative D call TRBD2 (7 bases). CDR3 length: 17 residues. The germline CDR1 and CDR2 sequences are ENHRY and SYGVKD. V lost 0 bases and J 2 bases, leaving 15 bases between the germline ends. CDR3 residues: CAISESRGGPVTDTQYF. In DNA form, the CDR3 reads TGTGCCATCAGTGAGTCCCGCGGGGGCCCCGTCACAGATACGCAGTATTTT.

The chain couples TRBV30 to TRBJ1-2; 9 positions match TRBD1. The germline V gene encodes CDR1 GTSNPN and CDR2 SVGIG (reference sequence). The CDR3 extends over 13 amino acids. After removal of 4 bases from V and 9 bases from J, the junction contained 9 bases not matched to a gene. CDR3 protein: CAWNTGTGISYTF. In nucleotides, the CDR3 is TGTGCCTGGAATACCGGGACAGGGATTAGCTACACCTTC.

The J gene is TRBJ2-1, the V gene TRBV6-1; 9 bases match TRBD2. Germline values: CDR1 MNHNS, CDR2 SASEGT. The CDR3 has 17 amino acids. Trimming cost V 2 bases and J 8 bases; bases outside gene matches: 13. The DNA of the CDR3 is TGTGCCAGCAGTGAACCCATGAGGCTAGCGGGGAGAGATGAGCAGTTCTTC. Protein product: CASSEPMRLAGRDEQFF.

The genes are TRBV4-1 and TRBJ2-7; TRBD1 matches at 7 bases. V lost 3 bases and J lost 6; bases outside the gene matches: 11. Germline assignment: CDR1 MGHRA and CDR2 YSYEKL. The CDR3 is made up of 15 amino acids. CDR3 amino acids: CASSQAGTALVEQYF. The DNA for the CDR3 is TGCGCCAGCAGCCAGGCCGGGACAGCCCTGGTCGAGCAGTACTTC.

The chain employs TRBV4-2 and TRBJ2-7, with TRBD2 as a possible D gene (6 bases). The germline V gene encodes CDR1 LGHNA and CDR2 YNFKEQ. V lost 3 bases and J lost 1, with 16 bases in between. The CDR3 contains 16 residues. CDR3 nucleotides: TGTGCCAGCAGCCAGAAGGTGTCGCGGGAATCCTACGAGCAGTACTTC. This encodes CASSQKVSRESYEQYF.

A single count supports this clone. V and J are TRBV5-6 and TRBJ1-5; TRBD1 is a possible D gene (5 bases). The V gene lost 4 bases and the J gene lost 9 bases, with 17 bases spanning the gap. The CDR3 is made up of 14 amino acids. Germline V gene sequence: CDR1 SGHDT, CDR2 YYEEEE. In DNA, the CDR3 is TGTGCCAGCAGCCCCGGGGGGGATACGGGGCCCCAGCATTTT. Amino acids: CASSPGGDTGPQHF. The variable domain in full, with the rest retrieved from reference TRBV5-6 and TRBJ1-5, is DAGVTQSPTHLIKTRGQQVTLRCSPKSGHDTVSWYQQALGQGPQFIFQYYEEEERQRGNFPDRFSGHQFPNYSSELNVNALLLGDSALYLCASSPGGDTGPQHFGDGTRLSIL.

The chain combines TRBV5-4 with TRBJ2-3, with D uncertain. The length of the CDR3 is 15 residues. The germline V and J ends were trimmed by 3 bases and 2 bases, with 13 bases remaining between them. Germline V gene sequence: CDR1 SGHNT, CDR2 YYREEE (reference sequence). The CDR3 is CASSSYLEITDTQYF. In DNA, the CDR3 is TGTGCCAGCAGCTCGTATCTGGAGATCACAGATACGCAGTATTTT.

In DNA form, the CDR3 reads TGTGCCTGGAGTCTTGGACAGGGGGCCGATACGCAGTATTTT. Translated: CAWSLGQGADTQYF. The rearrangement links TRBV30 to TRBJ2-3; 11 bases agree with TRBD1. Germline lookup yields CDR1 GTSNPN and CDR2 SVGIG (reference sequence). V dropped 2 bases and J dropped 6; count of bases not matched to a gene: 4. CDR3 length: 14 amino acids.

The V and J genes are TRBV6-1 and TRBJ2-7, with D possibly matching TRBD1 (6 bases). The CDR3 consists of 15 residues. Germline V gene data show CDR1 as MNHNS and CDR2 as SASEGT. V was shortened by 0 bases and J by 0 bases, with 9 bases between the two germline ends. CDR3 loop: CASSEASRGSYEQYF. The CDR3 DNA reads TGTGCCAGCAGTGAAGCTTCCAGGGGCTCCTACGAGCAGTACTTC.

The J gene is TRBJ1-5, the V gene TRBV25-1, with D tentatively TRBD1 (6 bases). The length of the CDR3 is 16 residues. Germline CDR1 reads MGHDK; CDR2 reads SYGVNS. Trimming stripped 11 bases from V and 2 bases from J, with 22 bases between. DNA for the CDR3: TGTGCCCGTACTTACAGGGTTCCAAATGGCAATCAGCCCCAGCATTTT. Translating it yields CARTYRVPNGNQPQHF. The complete variable domain, with remaining parts taken from reference TRBV25-1 and TRBJ1-5, reads EADIYQTPRYLVIGTGKKITLECSQTMGHDKMYWYQQDPGMELHLIHYSYGVNSTEKGDLSSESTVSRIRTEHFPLTLESARPSHTSQYLCARTYRVPNGNQPQHFGDGTRLSIL.

The chain is built from TRBV11-2 and TRBJ2-6; a weak D match, TRBD2 (6 bases). Deletions cut 4 bases from V and 1 base from J, with 11 bases between. This CDR3 is 16 amino acids long. Per germline, CDR1 SGHAT and CDR2 FQNNGV. The CDR3 reads CASSYLGGSGANVLTF. As DNA, the CDR3 is TGTGCCAGCAGCTACCTGGGGGGTTCTGGGGCCAACGTCCTGACTTTC.

The chain has TRBV7-9 and TRBJ2-7; TRBD2 agrees at 8 bases. The CDR3 sequence is 17 residues long. Germline V gene sequence: CDR1 SEHNR, CDR2 FQNEAQ (reference sequence). V dropped 1 base and J dropped 2; count of bases not matched to a gene: 10. DNA of the CDR3: TGTGCCAGCAGCTTAGTCCGTCAACTAGCGGTCCCCTACGAGCAGTACTTC. Its translation is CASSLVRQLAVPYEQYF.